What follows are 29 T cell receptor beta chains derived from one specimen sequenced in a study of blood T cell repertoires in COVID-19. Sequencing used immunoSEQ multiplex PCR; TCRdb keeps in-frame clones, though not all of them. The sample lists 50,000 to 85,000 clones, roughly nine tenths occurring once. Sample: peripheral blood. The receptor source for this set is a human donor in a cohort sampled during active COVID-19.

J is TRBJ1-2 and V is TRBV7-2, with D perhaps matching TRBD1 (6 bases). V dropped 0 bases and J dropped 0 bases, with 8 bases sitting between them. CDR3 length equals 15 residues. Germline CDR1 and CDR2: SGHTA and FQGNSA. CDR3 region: CASSLAGTSNYGYTF. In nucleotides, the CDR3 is TGTGCCAGCAGCTTAGCTGGGACATCTAACTATGGCTACACCTTC.

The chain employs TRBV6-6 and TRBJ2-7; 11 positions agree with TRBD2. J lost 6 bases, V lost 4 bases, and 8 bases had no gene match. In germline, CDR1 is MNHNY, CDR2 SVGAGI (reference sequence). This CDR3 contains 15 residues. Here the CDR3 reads CASSSGLAGLGEQYF. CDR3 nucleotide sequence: TGTGCCAGCAGTTCCGGACTAGCGGGTCTTGGCGAGCAGTACTTC.

The CDR3 region has the DNA TGCGCCAGCAGCCAAGACAAGTACGGGGGGCGAAGCTCTGGAAACACCATATATTTT. Translated, it gives CASSQDKYGGRSSGNTIYF. This sequence joins TRBV4-3 and TRBJ1-3; D is possibly TRBD1 (6 bases). Germline V gene sequence: CDR1 LGHNA, CDR2 YSLEER. V lost 0 bases, J lost 0 bases, and 18 bases lay in between. The CDR3 length is 19 residues.

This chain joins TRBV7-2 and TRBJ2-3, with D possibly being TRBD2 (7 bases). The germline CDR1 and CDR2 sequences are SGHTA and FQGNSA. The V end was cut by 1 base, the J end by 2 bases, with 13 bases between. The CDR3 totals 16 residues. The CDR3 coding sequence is TGTGCCAGCAGCTTAGTGGGGGGGCCTGACACAGATACGCAGTATTTT. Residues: CASSLVGGPDTDTQYF. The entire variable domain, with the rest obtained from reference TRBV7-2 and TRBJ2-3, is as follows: GAGVSQSPSNKVTEKGKDVELRCDPISGHTALYWYRQSLGQGLEFLIYFQGNSAPDKSGLPSDRFSAERTGGSVSTLTIQRTQQEDSAVYLCASSLVGGPDTDTQYFGPGTRLTVL.

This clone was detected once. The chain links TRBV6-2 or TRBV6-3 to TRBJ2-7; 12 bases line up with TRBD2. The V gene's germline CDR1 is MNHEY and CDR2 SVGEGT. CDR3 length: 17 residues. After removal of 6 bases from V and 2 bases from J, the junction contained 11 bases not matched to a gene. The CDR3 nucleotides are TGTGCCAGCAGCCCCAGACTAGCGGGGGTGATAGCCTACGAGCAGTACTTC. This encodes CASSPRLAGVIAYEQYF.

The CDR3 DNA reads as TGTGCCAGCAGCTTACTAGCGGGAGCAGTAGATACGCAGTATTTT. Translated, it gives CASSLLAGAVDTQYF. The chain recombines TRBV6-5 with TRBJ2-3; the match to TRBD2 covers 11 bases. The CDR3 is made up of 15 amino acids. With 6 bases clipped from V and 5 bases from J, the junction kept 7 bases outside the gene matches. The germline V gene encodes CDR1 MNHEY and CDR2 SVGAGI.

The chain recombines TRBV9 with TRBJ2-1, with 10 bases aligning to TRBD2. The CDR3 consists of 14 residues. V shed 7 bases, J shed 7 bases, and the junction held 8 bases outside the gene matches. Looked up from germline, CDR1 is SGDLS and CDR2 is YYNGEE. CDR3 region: CASGEPSGGNEQFF. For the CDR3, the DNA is TGTGCCAGCGGGGAGCCTAGCGGGGGAAATGAGCAGTTCTTC.

CDR3 in DNA: TGTGCCAGCAGCCGACCGGGACAGAACTACGAGCAGTACTTC. Its protein product is CASSRPGQNYEQYF. This chain joins TRBV7-9 and TRBJ2-7; TRBD1 matches at 7 bases. Germline-derived CDR1 and CDR2 are SEHNR and FQNEAQ (reference sequence). V trimming: 5 bases; J trimming: 3 bases; junction bases outside the gene matches: 7. The CDR3 length is 14 residues. The full variable domain, its missing parts supplied by reference TRBV7-9 and TRBJ2-7, is DTGVSQNPRHKITKRGQNVTFRCDPISEHNRLYWYRQTLGQGPEFLTYFQNEAQLEKSRLLSDRFSAERPKGSFSTLEIQRTEQGDSAMYLCASSRPGQNYEQYFGPGTRLTVT.

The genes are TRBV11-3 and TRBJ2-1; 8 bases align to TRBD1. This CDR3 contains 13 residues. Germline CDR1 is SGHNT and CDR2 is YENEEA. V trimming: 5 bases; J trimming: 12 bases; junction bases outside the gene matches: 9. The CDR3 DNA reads TGTGCCAGCAGCCCGATTACAGGGGGTCTGCAGTTCTTC. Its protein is CASSPITGGLQFF.

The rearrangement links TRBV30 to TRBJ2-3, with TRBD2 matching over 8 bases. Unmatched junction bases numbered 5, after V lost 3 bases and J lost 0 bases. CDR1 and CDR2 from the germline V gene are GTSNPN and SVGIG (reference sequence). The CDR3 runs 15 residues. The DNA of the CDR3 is TGTGCCTGGAGCCTAGCGGGTACTAGCACAGATACGCAGTATTTT. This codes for CAWSLAGTSTDTQYF.

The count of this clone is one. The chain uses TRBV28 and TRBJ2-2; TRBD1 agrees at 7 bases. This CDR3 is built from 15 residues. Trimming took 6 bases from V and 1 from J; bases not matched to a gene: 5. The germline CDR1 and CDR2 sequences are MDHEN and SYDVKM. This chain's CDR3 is CASRTDRVNTGELFF. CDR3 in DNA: TGTGCCAGCAGAACCGACAGGGTGAACACCGGGGAGCTGTTTTTT.

CDR3 DNA sequence: TGTGCCAGCAGCTCATCTAGCGGGCCTCTTTACGAGCAGTACTTC. Protein: CASSSSSGPLYEQYF. The chain carries TRBV7-6 and TRBJ2-7, with 8 positions matching TRBD2. From germline, CDR1 is SGHVS and CDR2 FNYEAQ. This CDR3 has 15 residues. The V segment lost 4 bases and the J segment 4 bases; nucleotides outside the gene matches: 9.

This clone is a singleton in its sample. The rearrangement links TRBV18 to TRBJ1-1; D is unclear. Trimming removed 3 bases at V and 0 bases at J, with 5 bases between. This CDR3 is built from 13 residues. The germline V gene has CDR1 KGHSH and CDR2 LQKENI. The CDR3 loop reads CASSPAMNTEAFF. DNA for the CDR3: TGTGCCAGCTCACCCGCTATGAACACTGAAGCTTTCTTT.

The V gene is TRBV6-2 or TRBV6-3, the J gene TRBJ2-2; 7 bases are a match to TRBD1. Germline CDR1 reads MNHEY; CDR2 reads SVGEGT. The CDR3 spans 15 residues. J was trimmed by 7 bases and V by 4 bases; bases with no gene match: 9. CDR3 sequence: CASSFRQGRNGELFF. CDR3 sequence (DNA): TGTGCCAGCAGTTTCCGACAGGGACGGAACGGGGAGCTGTTTTTT.

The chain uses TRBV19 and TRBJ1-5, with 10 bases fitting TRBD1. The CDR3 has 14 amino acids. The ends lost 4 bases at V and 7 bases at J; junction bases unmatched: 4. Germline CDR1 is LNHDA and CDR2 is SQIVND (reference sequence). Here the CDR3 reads CASSRTGGYQPQHF. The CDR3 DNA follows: TGTGCCAGTAGTAGGACAGGGGGTTACCAGCCCCAGCATTTT.

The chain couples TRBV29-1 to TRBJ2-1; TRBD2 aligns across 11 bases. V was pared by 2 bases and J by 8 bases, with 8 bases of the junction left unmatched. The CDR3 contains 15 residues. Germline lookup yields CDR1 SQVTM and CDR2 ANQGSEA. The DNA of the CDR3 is TGCAGCGTTGAACCCTTAGCGGGGGGGGTAGATGAGCAGTTCTTC. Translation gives CSVEPLAGGVDEQFF.

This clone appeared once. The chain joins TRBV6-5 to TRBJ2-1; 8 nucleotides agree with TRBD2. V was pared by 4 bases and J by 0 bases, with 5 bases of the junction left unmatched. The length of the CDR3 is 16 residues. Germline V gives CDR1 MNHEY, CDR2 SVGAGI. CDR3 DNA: TGTGCCAGCAGTTGGAGCGGGAGCAGCTCCTACAATGAGCAGTTCTTC. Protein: CASSWSGSSSYNEQFF.

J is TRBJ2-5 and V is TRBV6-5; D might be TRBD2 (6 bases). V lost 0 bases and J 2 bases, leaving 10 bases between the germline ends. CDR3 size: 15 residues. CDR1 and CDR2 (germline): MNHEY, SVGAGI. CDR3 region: CASSYSSSAQETQYF. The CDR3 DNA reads TGTGCCAGCAGTTACTCGTCTAGCGCACAAGAGACCCAGTACTTC.

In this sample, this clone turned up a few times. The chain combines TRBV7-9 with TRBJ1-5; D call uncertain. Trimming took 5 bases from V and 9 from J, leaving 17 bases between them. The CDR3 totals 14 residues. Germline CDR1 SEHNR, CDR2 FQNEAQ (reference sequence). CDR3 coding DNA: TGTGCCAGCAGCCCCCGGACCGACGAGGGGCCCCAGCATTTT. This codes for CASSPRTDEGPQHF.

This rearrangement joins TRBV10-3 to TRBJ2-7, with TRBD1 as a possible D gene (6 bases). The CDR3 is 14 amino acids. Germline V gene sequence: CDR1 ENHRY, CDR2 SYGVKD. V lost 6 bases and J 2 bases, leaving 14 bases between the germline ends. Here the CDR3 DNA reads TGTGCCATCAGAGGGAGCAGGGGAACCTACGAGCAGTACTTC. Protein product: CAIRGSRGTYEQYF.

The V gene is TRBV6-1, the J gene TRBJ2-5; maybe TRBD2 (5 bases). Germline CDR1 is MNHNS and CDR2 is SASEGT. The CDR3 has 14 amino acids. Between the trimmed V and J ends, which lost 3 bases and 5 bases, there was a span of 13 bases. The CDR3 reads CASSDTRGSETQYF. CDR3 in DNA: TGTGCCAGCAGTGATACCAGAGGGTCTGAGACCCAGTACTTC.

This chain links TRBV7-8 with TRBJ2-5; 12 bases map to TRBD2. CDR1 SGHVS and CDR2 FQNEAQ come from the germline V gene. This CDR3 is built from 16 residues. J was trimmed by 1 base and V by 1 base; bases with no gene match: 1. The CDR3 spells CASSLVTSGGQETQYF. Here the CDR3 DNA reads TGTGCCAGCAGCTTAGTGACTAGCGGGGGCCAAGAGACCCAGTACTTC.

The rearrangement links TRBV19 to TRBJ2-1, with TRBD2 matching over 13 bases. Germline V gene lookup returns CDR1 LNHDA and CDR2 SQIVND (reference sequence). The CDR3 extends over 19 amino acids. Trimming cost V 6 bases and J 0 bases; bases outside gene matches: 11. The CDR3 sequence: CASSKTSGRRGSSYNEQFF. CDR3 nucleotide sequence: TGTGCCAGTAGCAAGACTAGCGGGAGGCGGGGAAGCTCCTACAATGAGCAGTTCTTC.

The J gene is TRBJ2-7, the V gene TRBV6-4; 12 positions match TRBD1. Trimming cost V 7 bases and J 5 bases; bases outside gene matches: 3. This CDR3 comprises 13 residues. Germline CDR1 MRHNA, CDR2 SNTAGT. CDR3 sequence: CASNRDRGHEQYF. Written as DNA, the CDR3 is TGTGCCAGCAACCGGGACAGGGGGCACGAGCAGTACTTC.

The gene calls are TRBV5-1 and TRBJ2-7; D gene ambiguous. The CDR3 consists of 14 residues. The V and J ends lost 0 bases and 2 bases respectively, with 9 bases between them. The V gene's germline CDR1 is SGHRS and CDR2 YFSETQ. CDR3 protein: CASSLVVAPYEQYF. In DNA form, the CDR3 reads TGCGCCAGCAGCTTGGTAGTAGCCCCCTACGAGCAGTACTTC.

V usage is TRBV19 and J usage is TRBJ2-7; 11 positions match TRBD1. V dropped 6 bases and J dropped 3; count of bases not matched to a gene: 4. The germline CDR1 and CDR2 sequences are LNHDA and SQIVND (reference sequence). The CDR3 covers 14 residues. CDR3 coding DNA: TGTGCCAGTAGGACCGGGACAGGGGGCTACGAGCAGTACTTC. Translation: CASRTGTGGYEQYF.

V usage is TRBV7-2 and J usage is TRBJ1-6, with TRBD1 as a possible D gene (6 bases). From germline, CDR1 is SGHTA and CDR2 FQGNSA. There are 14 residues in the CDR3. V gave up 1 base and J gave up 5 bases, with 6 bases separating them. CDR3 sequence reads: CASSLGQDNSPLHF. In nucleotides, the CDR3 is TGTGCCAGCAGCTTAGGACAGGATAATTCACCCCTCCACTTT.

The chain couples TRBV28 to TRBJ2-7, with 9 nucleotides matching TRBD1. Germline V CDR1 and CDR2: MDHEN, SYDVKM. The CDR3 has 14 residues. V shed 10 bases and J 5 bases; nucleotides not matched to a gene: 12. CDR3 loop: CATIRRDRDHEQYF. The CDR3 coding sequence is TGTGCCACTATTCGCCGGGACAGGGACCACGAGCAGTACTTC.

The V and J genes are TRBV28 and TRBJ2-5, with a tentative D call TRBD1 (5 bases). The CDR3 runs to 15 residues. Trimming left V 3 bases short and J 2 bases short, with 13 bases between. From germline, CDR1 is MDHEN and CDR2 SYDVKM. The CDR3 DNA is TGTGCCAGCAGTTTTATGTCAGGGCGGCAAGAGACCCAGTACTTC. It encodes CASSFMSGRQETQYF.